The 8 T cell receptor beta chains below come from one sample, sequenced in a study of graft-versus-host responses after intestinal transplantation. Profiled with immunoSEQ multiplex PCR; TCRdb holds only in-frame clones, not every one. The sample lists about 84,000 clones; around 93% were seen once. No cognate antigen is known for these TCRs. The sample in question was unstimulated CD4+ T cells sorted from spleen or lymph node cells, obtained before transplant. The receptors stem from a human donor who was the organ donor for an intestinal transplant.

In regard to this clone: Without the conserved terminal phenylalanine or tryptophan, this CDR3 likely stems from a read error. The limits of the CDR3 on the DNA are not certain, so only TCRdb's listed CDR3 is given. The chain carries TRBV5-1 and TRBJ1-2; TRBD1 is taken as the D call from the table, unchecked against the DNA. The length of the CDR3 is 13 amino acids, counting both ends. Germline V CDR1 and CDR2: SGHRS, YFSETQ. Here the CDR3 reads CASSLKRQQQDSL.

V is TRBV25-1 and J is TRBJ2-1; tentatively, D is TRBD1 (6 bases). Germline V gene data show CDR1 as MGHDK and CDR2 as SYGVNS. The CDR3 sequence is 16 residues long. The ends were cut back, 0 bases at V and 9 bases at J, with 18 bases in the middle. This CDR3 is CASSEYATGPVSEQFF. The CDR3 region has the DNA TGTGCCAGCAGTGAATATGCGACAGGCCCTGTCAGTGAGCAGTTCTTC.

The gene calls are TRBV10-1 and TRBJ2-2; the match to TRBD2 covers 8 bases. The CDR3 has 16 amino acids. Germline V gives CDR1 WNHNN, CDR2 SYGVQD (reference sequence). The J segment lost 0 bases and the V segment lost 7 bases, leaving 7 bases of the junction unmatched. As DNA, the CDR3 is TGCGCCAGCAAGCAAAAGGGACTAGCGAACACCGGGGAGCTGTTTTTT. Its protein is CASKQKGLANTGELFF.

The chain links TRBV7-8 to TRBJ2-3, with 9 bases lining up with TRBD2. Trimming cost V 1 base and J 2 bases; bases outside gene matches: 13. Germline lookup yields CDR1 SGHVS and CDR2 FQNEAQ. The CDR3 sequence is 19 residues long. The CDR3 nucleotides read TGTGCCAGCAGCTTAGTATATCTTCTAGCGGGGAGGTTCACAGATACGCAGTATTTT. Its protein is CASSLVYLLAGRFTDTQYF.

The rearrangement uses TRBV6-5 and TRBJ2-5; D is perhaps TRBD2 (5 bases). The V end was cut by 3 bases, the J end by 5 bases, with 19 bases between. Germline CDR1 is MNHEY and CDR2 is SVGAGI. The CDR3 covers 16 residues. CDR3 DNA: TGTGCCAGCAGTTATGGCAATTTCGGGGTCCAGGAGACCCAGTACTTC. This sequence encodes CASSYGNFGVQETQYF.

This clone was observed a handful of times. This chain joins TRBV30 and TRBJ1-5; the match to TRBD1 covers 7 bases. CDR3 length equals 14 residues. The germline gives CDR1 GTSNPN, CDR2 SVGIG (reference sequence). Trimming at V came to 1 base and at J to 7 bases, leaving 7 bases not matched to a gene. The CDR3, as DNA: TGTGCCTGGAGTGATACAGGGGACGTCCAGCCCCAGCATTTT. Translation gives CAWSDTGDVQPQHF.

This rearrangement joins TRBV28 to TRBJ1-4; no clear D gene. V lost 9 bases, J lost 7 bases, and 18 bases lay in between. CDR3 length: 14 amino acids. The V gene's germline CDR1 is MDHEN and CDR2 SYDVKM. The CDR3 loop reads CAREITEGREKLFF. The CDR3 nucleotides are TGTGCCAGGGAAATAACGGAGGGCCGTGAAAAACTGTTTTTT.

The chain has TRBV7-8 and TRBJ1-3, with D possibly TRBD1 on 6 matching bases. V dropped 1 base and J dropped 2 bases, with 6 bases sitting between them. CDR3 length: 14 amino acids. Germline lookup yields CDR1 SGHVS and CDR2 FQNEAQ. CDR3 residues: CASSLGTAGNTIYF. DNA of the CDR3: TGTGCCAGCAGCTTAGGGACAGCTGGAAACACCATATATTTT.